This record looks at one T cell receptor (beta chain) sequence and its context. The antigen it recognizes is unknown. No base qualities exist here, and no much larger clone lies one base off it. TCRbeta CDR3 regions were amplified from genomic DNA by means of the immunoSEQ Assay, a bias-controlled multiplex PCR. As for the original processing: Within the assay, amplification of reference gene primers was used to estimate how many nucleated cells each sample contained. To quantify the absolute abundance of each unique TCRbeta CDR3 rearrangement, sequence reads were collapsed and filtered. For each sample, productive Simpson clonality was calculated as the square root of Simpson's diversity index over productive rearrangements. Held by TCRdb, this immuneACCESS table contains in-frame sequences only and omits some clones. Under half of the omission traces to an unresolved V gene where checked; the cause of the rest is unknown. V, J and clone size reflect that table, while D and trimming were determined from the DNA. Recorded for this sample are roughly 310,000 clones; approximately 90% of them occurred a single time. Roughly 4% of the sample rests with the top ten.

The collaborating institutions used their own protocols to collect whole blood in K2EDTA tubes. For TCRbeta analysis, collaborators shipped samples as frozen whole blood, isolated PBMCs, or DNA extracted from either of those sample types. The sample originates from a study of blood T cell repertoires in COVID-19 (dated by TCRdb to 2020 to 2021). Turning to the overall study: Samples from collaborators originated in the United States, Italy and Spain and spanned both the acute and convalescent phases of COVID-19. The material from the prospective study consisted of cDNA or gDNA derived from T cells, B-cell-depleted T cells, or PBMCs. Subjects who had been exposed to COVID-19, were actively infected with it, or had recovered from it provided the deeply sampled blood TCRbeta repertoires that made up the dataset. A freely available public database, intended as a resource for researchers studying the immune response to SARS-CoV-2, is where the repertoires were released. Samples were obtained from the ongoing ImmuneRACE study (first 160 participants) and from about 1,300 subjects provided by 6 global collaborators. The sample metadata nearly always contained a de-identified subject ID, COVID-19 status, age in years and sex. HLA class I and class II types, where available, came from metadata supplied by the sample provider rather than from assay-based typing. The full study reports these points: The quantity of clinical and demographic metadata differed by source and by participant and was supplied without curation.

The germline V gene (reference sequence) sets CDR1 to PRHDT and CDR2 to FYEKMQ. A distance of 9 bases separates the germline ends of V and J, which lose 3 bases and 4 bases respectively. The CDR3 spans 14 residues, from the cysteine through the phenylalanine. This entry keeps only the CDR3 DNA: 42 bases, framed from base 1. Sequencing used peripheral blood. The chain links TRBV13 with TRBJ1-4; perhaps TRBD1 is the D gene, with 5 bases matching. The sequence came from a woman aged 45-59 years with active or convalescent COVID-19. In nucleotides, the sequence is TGTGCCAGCAGCTTGGGAGGGGATAATGAAAAACTGTTTTTT. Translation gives CASSLGGDNEKLFF.